This T cell receptor (beta chain) was found in a study of radiation and T cells in renal cell carcinoma. Study-wide context: Nephrectomy followed 15 Gy stereotactic body radiation by 4 weeks. Points from the study as a whole: No pretreatment tumor biopsies were available for baseline clonotypes.

Profiled with immunoSEQ multiplex PCR; TCRdb holds only in-frame clones, not every one. Of more than 75,000 clones in the sample, under 90% were seen once. Note on this clone: Its antigen is currently unknown.

CDR1 is KGHSH and CDR2 is LQKENI in the germline V gene. The CDR3 consists of 15 residues. The V end was cut by 1 base, the J end by 7 bases, with 13 bases between. Time point specified: baseline pretreatment blood. Treatment: 15 Gy SBRT to primary tumor, nephrectomy 4 weeks later. After SBRT, blood was collected at 2 and 4 weeks, plus baseline. J is TRBJ1-4 and V is TRBV18; D unresolved. This TCR was recovered from a man aged 55-75 years with renal cell carcinoma. This sample comprised blood, obtained from a patient whose treatment included radiotherapy and nephrectomy. DNA of the CDR3: TGTGCCAGCTCACCACTCCGGGGAGAGGGTGAAAAACTGTTTTTT. It codes for CASSPLRGEGEKLFF.